Listed here are 12 T cell receptor beta chains from one sample, sequenced in a study of vaccination effects on CD4 cells after COVID-19. Antigens for these TCRs are unknown. Before any sequencing was done, the ViraFEST assay used viral peptide pools to expand antigen-specific CD4+ T cells. With nine to eleven days of culture completed, CD4+ T cells were isolated. PCR showed that the person got SARS-CoV-2 infection at some point between March and December 2020. Libraries were prepared by immunoSEQ multiplex PCR; TCRdb keeps only in-frame clonotypes and omits some of them. The table shows 24,000 or so clones, with around 66% occurring only once. This specimen consisted of CD4+ T cells from PBMCs cultured with SARS-CoV-2 spike peptides, obtained before COVID-19 vaccination. The origin of the receptors is a human donor who had a prior SARS-CoV-2 infection.

The rearrangement uses TRBV7-9 and TRBJ2-3; 7 nucleotides agree with TRBD2. CDR1 and CDR2 from the germline V gene are SEHNR and FQNEAQ (reference sequence). V dropped 2 bases and J dropped 1; count of bases not matched to a gene: 3. There are 15 residues in the CDR3. DNA for the CDR3: TGTGCCAGCAGCTTACTGGGGGGGGGCACAGATACGCAGTATTTT. It yields the protein CASSLLGGGTDTQYF. Variable domain in full (rest from reference TRBV7-9 and TRBJ2-3): DTGVSQNPRHKITKRGQNVTFRCDPISEHNRLYWYRQTLGQGPEFLTYFQNEAQLEKSRLLSDRFSAERPKGSFSTLEIQRTEQGDSAMYLCASSLLGGGTDTQYFGPGTRLTVL.

This chain uses TRBV14 with TRBJ2-2, with unresolved D. In germline, CDR1 is SGHDN, CDR2 FVKESK. With 1 base removed from V and 0 bases from J, the gap between germline ends came to 12 bases. The CDR3 is 17 residues long. The DNA for the CDR3 is TGTGCCAGCAGCCAAGTTGTGCGAAACTCGAACACCGGGGAGCTGTTTTTT. This sequence encodes CASSQVVRNSNTGELFF.

This sequence joins TRBV7-2 and TRBJ2-4, with TRBD2 identical over 8 bases. V lost 8 bases, J lost 1 base, and 7 bases stayed unmatched. Germline V gene lookup returns CDR1 SGHTA and CDR2 FQGNSA. This CDR3 has 15 residues. CDR3 nucleotides: TGTGCCAGCCGTCCCCGCGGGGGGGCCAAAAACATTCAGTACTTC. It translates to CASRPRGGAKNIQYF.

The V call is TRBV2, the J call TRBJ1-1, with TRBD1 as a possible D gene (6 bases). V lost 7 bases to trimming and J lost 4 bases, with 13 bases between them. Looked up from germline, CDR1 is SNHLY and CDR2 is FYNNEI. CDR3 length: 13 amino acids. The CDR3 spells CASTGGQGTEAFF. The CDR3 nucleotides read TGTGCCAGCACGGGGGGGCAGGGCACTGAAGCTTTCTTT.

The CDR3 DNA follows: TGTGCCAGCAGCTTTGTAGGGACTAGCGGAACAGATACGCAGTATTTT. Translating gives CASSFVGTSGTDTQYF. J is TRBJ2-3 and V is TRBV5-4; 11 bases fit TRBD2. The germline V gene encodes CDR1 SGHNT and CDR2 YYREEE (reference sequence). V was pared by 2 bases and J by 3 bases, with 5 bases of the junction left unmatched. This CDR3 is 16 amino acids long.

This clone was observed once. The rearrangement uses TRBV30 and TRBJ2-1, with unresolved D. With 5 bases removed from V and 12 bases from J, the gap between germline ends came to 14 bases. This CDR3 has 11 amino acids. Germline V gene data show CDR1 as GTSNPN and CDR2 as SVGIG (reference sequence). CDR3 DNA sequence: TGTGCCTGGGGGAACTTTATTGGGCAGTTCTTC. Its protein product is CAWGNFIGQFF.

The chain carries TRBV9 and TRBJ2-7; D is undetermined. With 7 bases removed from V and 3 bases from J, the gap between germline ends came to 17 bases. CDR1 and CDR2 (germline): SGDLS, YYNGEE. The CDR3 sequence is 14 residues long. CDR3 sequence (DNA): TGTGCCAGCCACTACAGCCTAGAGTTCTACGAGCAGTACTTC. It codes for CASHYSLEFYEQYF.

The V call is TRBV5-4, the J call TRBJ2-6; D remains unclear. This CDR3 has 14 residues. Deletions cut 6 bases from V and 2 bases from J, with 9 bases between. Per the germline V gene, CDR1 is SGHNT and CDR2 is YYREEE (reference sequence). The CDR3 DNA is TGTGCCAGCAAGACCAGCCCTGGGGCCAACGTCCTGACTTTC. It encodes CASKTSPGANVLTF. The full variable domain, with the rest looked up from reference TRBV5-4 and TRBJ2-6, is ETGVTQSPTHLIKTRGQQVTLRCSSQSGHNTVSWYQQALGQGPQFIFQYYREEENGRGNFPPRFSGLQFPNYSSELNVNALELDDSALYLCASKTSPGANVLTFGAGSRLTVL.

The V gene is TRBV4-2, the J gene TRBJ1-3; 8 nucleotides match TRBD1. V shed 7 bases, J shed 4 bases, and the junction held 9 bases outside the gene matches. Germline loops: CDR1 LGHNA, CDR2 YNFKEQ. The CDR3 runs to 15 residues. As DNA, the CDR3 is TGTGCCAGCACTTTCGGACAGGGTTCGGGAAACACCATATATTTT. It is translated as CASTFGQGSGNTIYF.

This clone has only a few counts. This chain joins TRBV6-5 and TRBJ2-4; the D gene is possibly TRBD2 (6 bases). V was pared by 10 bases and J by 2 bases, with 15 bases between. The CDR3 has 14 residues. CDR1 and CDR2 (germline): MNHEY, SVGAGI. This chain's CDR3 is CATGDGSSKNIQYF. CDR3 DNA: TGTGCCACGGGAGACGGGAGTTCCAAAAACATTCAGTACTTC.

V is TRBV18 and J is TRBJ1-6, with 7 bases aligning to TRBD1. V lost 4 bases, J lost 5 bases, and 8 bases stayed unmatched. Germline loops: CDR1 KGHSH, CDR2 LQKENI. The CDR3 contains 16 residues. The CDR3 nucleotides read TGTGCCAGCTCACTCACGAACAGGGGCAATAATTCACCCCTCCACTTT. Translation gives CASSLTNRGNNSPLHF. Drawing the rest from reference TRBV18 and TRBJ1-6, the complete variable domain is NAGVMQNPRHLVRRRGQEARLRCSPMKGHSHVYWYRQLPEEGLKFMVYLQKENIIDESGMPKERFSAEFPKEGPSILRIQQVVRGDSAAYFCASSLTNRGNNSPLHFGNGTRLTVT.

The chain has TRBV27 and TRBJ1-2; D possibly corresponds to TRBD1 (5 bases). V was trimmed by 0 bases and J by 4 bases, leaving 12 bases between them. In germline, CDR1 is MNHEY, CDR2 SMNVEV (reference sequence). This CDR3 contains 15 residues. The CDR3 sequence: CASSLSPGTSYGYTF. CDR3 sequence (DNA): TGTGCCAGCAGTTTATCGCCCGGGACCTCCTATGGCTACACCTTC.